The clone carrying this T cell receptor beta chain was seen just once. Its antigen is not known. This sample was taken from a study of cytomegalovirus exposure and HLA in healthy donors. Overall study: Approximately 180 million T cells yielded 117 million unique TCR beta sequences, as an earlier analysis found.

The CDR3 consists of 15 residues. V lost 9 bases, J lost 1 base, and 19 bases lay in between. Per the germline V gene, CDR1 is SGHVS and CDR2 is FQNEAQ. The PCR was carried out with 60 Vbeta primers and 13 Jbeta primers. Assay: immunoSEQ multiplex PCR; the TCRdb copy retains only in-frame clones and omits some. Of fewer than 20,000 clones listed, more than 80% are singletons. Regarding donors, all were healthy bone marrow donors. General study findings and limits: What a later analysis showed was that several of the most significant clusters appeared linked to common viral pathogens. About 87% or about 30% of the time was how often most TCR beta V segments were productive, according to an earlier analysis.

The chain couples TRBV7-8 to TRBJ2-7; D might be TRBD1 (6 bases). The sequence came from a human donor in good health. Source material: PBMCs. The CDR3 sequence: CASGDKTFPSYEQYF. CDR3 DNA sequence: TGTGCCAGTGGGGACAAGACTTTTCCTTCCTACGAGCAGTACTTC.